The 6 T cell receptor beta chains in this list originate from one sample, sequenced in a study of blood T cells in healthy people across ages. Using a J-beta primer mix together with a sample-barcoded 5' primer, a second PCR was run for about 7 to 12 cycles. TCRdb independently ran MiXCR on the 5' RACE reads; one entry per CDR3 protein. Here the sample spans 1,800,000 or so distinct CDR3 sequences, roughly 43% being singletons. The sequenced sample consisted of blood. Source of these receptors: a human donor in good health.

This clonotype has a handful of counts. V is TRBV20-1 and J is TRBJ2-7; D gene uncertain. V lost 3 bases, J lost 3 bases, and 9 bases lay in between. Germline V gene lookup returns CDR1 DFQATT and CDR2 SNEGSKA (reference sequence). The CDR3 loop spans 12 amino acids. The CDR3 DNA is TGCAGTGCTAGGAGTGGTAACTACGAGCAGTACTTC. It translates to CSARSGNYEQYF.

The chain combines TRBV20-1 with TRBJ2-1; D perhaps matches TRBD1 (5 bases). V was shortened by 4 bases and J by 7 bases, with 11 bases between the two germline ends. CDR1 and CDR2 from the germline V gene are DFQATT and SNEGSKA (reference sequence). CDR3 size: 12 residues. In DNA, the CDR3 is TGCAGTGCTAATTCAGGGATGAATGAGCAGTTCTTC. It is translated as CSANSGMNEQFF.

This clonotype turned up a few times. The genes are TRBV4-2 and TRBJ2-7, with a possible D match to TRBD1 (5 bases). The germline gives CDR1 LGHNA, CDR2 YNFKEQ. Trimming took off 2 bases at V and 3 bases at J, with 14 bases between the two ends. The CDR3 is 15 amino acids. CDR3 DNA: TGTGCCAGCAGCCAATGGGCCCTAGGGGACTACGAGCAGTACTTC. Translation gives CASSQWALGDYEQYF.

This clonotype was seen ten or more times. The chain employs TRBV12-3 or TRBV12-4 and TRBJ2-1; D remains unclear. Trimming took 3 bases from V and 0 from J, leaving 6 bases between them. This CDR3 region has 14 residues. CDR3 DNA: TGTGCCAGCAGTTTTATGAGCTCCTACAATGAGCAGTTCTTC. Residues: CASSFMSSYNEQFF.

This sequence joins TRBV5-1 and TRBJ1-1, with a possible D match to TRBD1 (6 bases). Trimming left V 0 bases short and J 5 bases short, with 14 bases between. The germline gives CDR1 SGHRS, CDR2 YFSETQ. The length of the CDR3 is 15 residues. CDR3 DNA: TGCGCCAGCAGCTTGGCCTGGGGGGGCTTGACTGAAGCTTTCTTT. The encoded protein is CASSLAWGGLTEAFF. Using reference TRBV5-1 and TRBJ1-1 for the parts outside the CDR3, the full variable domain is KAGVTQTPRYLIKTRGQQVTLSCSPISGHRSVSWYQQTPGQGLQFLFEYFSETQRNKGNFPGRFSGRQFSNSRSEMNVSTLELGDSALYLCASSLAWGGLTEAFFGQGTRLTVV.

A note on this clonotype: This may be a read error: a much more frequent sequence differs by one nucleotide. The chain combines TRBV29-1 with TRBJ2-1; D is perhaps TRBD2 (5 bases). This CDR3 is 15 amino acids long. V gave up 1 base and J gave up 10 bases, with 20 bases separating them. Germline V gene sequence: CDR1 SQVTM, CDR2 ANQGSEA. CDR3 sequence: CSVEGLGVSASEQFF. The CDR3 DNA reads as TGCAGCGTTGAAGGTCTGGGAGTTTCAGCCTCCGAGCAGTTCTTC.